This TCR beta chain was sequenced in a study of blood T cell repertoires in COVID-19. As for the study in general: Samples taken during acute and convalescent COVID-19 were collected in the United States, Italy and Spain. In each case, the material was cDNA or gDNA derived from T cells, B-cell-depleted T cells, or PBMCs.

The CDR3 spans 15 residues. Germline CDR1 reads SGHTA; CDR2 reads FQGNSA. Trimming at V came to 5 bases and at J to 17 bases, leaving 14 bases not matched to a gene. Original analysis: Reference gene primer amplification gave estimated nucleated cell counts. Clones were sequenced by immunoSEQ multiplex PCR, and TCRdb holds only the in-frame ones, with some missing. For V, J and clone size, that table is used; D and trimming come from the DNA. The repertoire holds 40,000 to 50,000 clones, with 80% to 90% as singletons. This clonotype was sampled from a human donor in a cohort sampled during active COVID-19. The rearrangement joins TRBV7-2 to TRBJ1-6, with 11 nucleotides matching TRBD1. The sample was peripheral blood. CDR3 sequence: CASSPDPGQGVRVHF. The CDR3, as DNA: TGTGCCAGCAGCCCAGACCCGGGACAGGGGGTTCGGGTCCACTTT.